This passage covers 18 T cell receptor beta chains from one sample sequenced in a study of radiotherapy plus CTLA-4 blockade in lung cancer. Produced via immunoSEQ multiplex PCR; TCRdb's table is partial and in-frame only. The profile covers roughly 85,000 clones, with around nine tenths appearing a single time and around 15% taken by the ten largest. Here the sequenced sample was peripheral blood, taken from a patient treated with radiotherapy plus ipilimumab. These receptors were obtained from a human donor with non-small cell lung cancer that progressed on radiotherapy plus ipilimumab.

This clone was seen a handful of times. This chain links TRBV20-1 with TRBJ1-5; D call uncertain. V lost 6 bases, J lost 9 bases, and 9 bases lay in between. This CDR3 has 10 residues. CDR1 DFQATT and CDR2 SNEGSKA come from the germline V gene (reference sequence). In nucleotides, the CDR3 is TGCAGTGCAAGACCTGGGCCCCAGCATTTT. It codes for CSARPGPQHF.

The chain carries TRBV10-3 and TRBJ2-2; D is ambiguous. Trimming removed 4 bases at V and 4 bases at J, with 16 bases between. The CDR3 covers 16 residues. From germline, CDR1 is ENHRY and CDR2 SYGVKD. DNA for the CDR3: TGTGCCATCAGTGGGGTTCAAGGACCCACCACCGGGGAGCTGTTTTTT. The encoded protein is CAISGVQGPTTGELFF.

This clone was picked up one time. The J gene is TRBJ2-3, the V gene TRBV5-1; 8 bases fit TRBD1. The CDR3 contains 13 residues. With 6 bases clipped from V and 6 bases from J, the junction kept 6 bases outside the gene matches. Germline V gene sequence: CDR1 SGHRS, CDR2 YFSETQ. Here the CDR3 reads CASIDRGVDTQYF. In nucleotides, the CDR3 is TGCGCCAGCATCGACAGGGGAGTGGATACGCAGTATTTT.

This sequence joins TRBV2 and TRBJ2-5; 7 positions agree with TRBD1. The length of the CDR3 is 14 residues. After removal of 6 bases from V and 5 bases from J, the junction contained 9 bases not matched to a gene. In germline, CDR1 is SNHLY, CDR2 FYNNEI. Here the CDR3 DNA reads TGTGCCAGCAGCGAACAGGGGAGTGGCGAGACCCAGTACTTC. Translated: CASSEQGSGETQYF.

V gene TRBV11-3 combines with J gene TRBJ1-2; no definite D call. Germline CDR1 is SGHNT and CDR2 is YENEEA. The length of the CDR3 is 15 residues. V was clipped by 1 base and J by 3 bases, with 12 bases between them. The CDR3 is CASSLGRGSDYGYTF. DNA of the CDR3: TGTGCCAGCAGCTTAGGGCGGGGATCGGACTATGGCTACACCTTC.

The rearrangement uses TRBV18 and TRBJ1-5, with 7 positions matching TRBD1. Germline V gene data show CDR1 as KGHSH and CDR2 as LQKENI. Germline trimming cut 6 bases from V and 4 bases from J; bases unmatched to any gene: 0. The CDR3 runs to 12 residues. This CDR3 is CASSTGNQPQHF. The CDR3 DNA is TGTGCCAGCTCGACAGGGAATCAGCCCCAGCATTTT.

The rearrangement links TRBV12-5 to TRBJ2-7; TRBD2 agrees at 13 bases. V was clipped by 2 bases and J by 7 bases; unmatched bases: 8. Per the germline V gene, CDR1 is LGHNT and CDR2 is FRNRAP. The CDR3 totals 16 residues. CDR3 in DNA: TGTGCTAGTGGTTTGCTACTAGCGGGAGGGTGGGGGGAGCAGTACTTC. Amino acids: CASGLLLAGGWGEQYF.

This clone showed up just a few times. This rearrangement joins TRBV2 to TRBJ1-2, with D tentatively TRBD1 (5 bases). Germline values: CDR1 SNHLY, CDR2 FYNNEI. With 4 bases removed from V and 3 bases from J, the gap between germline ends came to 6 bases. This CDR3 comprises 12 residues. The CDR3 here is CASSVGDYGYTF. The DNA for the CDR3 is TGTGCCAGCAGTGTGGGGGACTATGGCTACACCTTC.

This clone was seen only a few times. J is TRBJ1-2 and V is TRBV6-5; 7 bases agree with TRBD1. The CDR3 loop spans 14 amino acids. CDR1 and CDR2 from the germline V gene are MNHEY and SVGAGI. Trimming at V came to 6 bases and at J to 4 bases, leaving 8 bases not matched to a gene. CDR3 amino acids: CASRRQGGGYGYTF. The CDR3 nucleotides are TGTGCCAGCAGGAGACAGGGTGGCGGCTATGGCTACACCTTC.

The rearrangement joins TRBV6-5 to TRBJ2-7; D is ambiguous. The CDR3 is made up of 14 amino acids. V lost 5 bases to trimming and J lost 3 bases, with 14 bases between them. Germline lookup yields CDR1 MNHEY and CDR2 SVGAGI. The CDR3 DNA follows: TGTGCCAGCAGTGAATTTTGGCAGAGCTACGAGCAGTACTTC. This encodes CASSEFWQSYEQYF.

V gene TRBV30 combines with J gene TRBJ2-1, with 7 positions matching TRBD2. V lost 2 bases, J lost 8 bases, and 15 bases stayed unmatched. CDR3 length: 16 amino acids. Germline CDR1 is GTSNPN and CDR2 is SVGIG (reference sequence). The CDR3 DNA follows: TGTGCCTGGAGTTCAACCGCTAGCGGCCTTCTCTATGAGCAGTTCTTC. This sequence encodes CAWSSTASGLLYEQFF.

The rearrangement uses TRBV19 and TRBJ2-2; D is tentatively TRBD1 or TRBD2 (5 bases each). Per germline, CDR1 LNHDA and CDR2 SQIVND (reference sequence). Trimming left V 7 bases short and J 2 bases short, with 11 bases between. This CDR3 is built from 14 residues. CDR3 in DNA: TGTGCCAGTAATTCCAGGGACAACACCGGGGAGCTGTTTTTT. It yields the protein CASNSRDNTGELFF.

The chain is built from TRBV10-3 and TRBJ2-2, with D tentatively TRBD2 (6 bases). Germline CDR1 and CDR2: ENHRY and SYGVKD. Between the trimmed V and J ends, which lost 4 bases and 4 bases, there was a span of 13 bases. The CDR3 is 15 residues long. As DNA, the CDR3 is TGTGCCATCAGTGGCGGGACCAGTAGCACCGGGGAGCTGTTTTTT. Its translation is CAISGGTSSTGELFF.

The chain recombines TRBV6-5 with TRBJ2-5; 9 bases align to TRBD1. V lost 4 bases and J lost 2; bases outside the gene matches: 5. Germline V gene lookup returns CDR1 MNHEY and CDR2 SVGAGI. The CDR3 covers 15 residues. The CDR3 region has the DNA TGTGCCAGCAGTTGGACAGGGGCCGCGCAAGAGACCCAGTACTTC. It encodes CASSWTGAAQETQYF.

The chain has TRBV9 and TRBJ1-4; 7 bases agree with TRBD1. CDR3 length equals 16 residues. J gave up 4 bases and V 3 bases, and 9 bases lay outside the gene matches. The germline V gene has CDR1 SGDLS and CDR2 YYNGEE. CDR3 sequence: CASSGQGGGGNEKLFF. CDR3 in DNA: TGTGCCAGCAGCGGTCAGGGGGGAGGAGGTAATGAAAAACTGTTTTTT. Full variable domain (rest looked up from reference TRBV9 and TRBJ1-4): DSGVTQTPKHLITATGQRVTLRCSPRSGDLSVYWYQQSLDQGLQFLIQYYNGEERAKGNILERFSAQQFPDLHSELNLSSLELGDSALYFCASSGQGGGGNEKLFFGSGTQLSVL.

V is TRBV19 and J is TRBJ2-1, with D possibly being TRBD2 (7 bases). The CDR3 sequence is 16 residues long. Germline V gene lookup returns CDR1 LNHDA and CDR2 SQIVND (reference sequence). Trimming took 3 bases from V and 0 from J, leaving 12 bases between them. The CDR3 protein is CASSMGGASSYNEQFF. The CDR3 nucleotides read TGTGCCAGTAGTATGGGGGGGGCGAGCTCCTACAATGAGCAGTTCTTC. Together with reference TRBV19 and TRBJ2-1, the CDR3 gives the full variable domain: DGGITQSPKYLFRKEGQNVTLSCEQNLNHDAMYWYRQDPGQGLRLIYYSQIVNDFQKGDIAEGYSVSREKKESFPLTVTSAQKNPTAFYLCASSMGGASSYNEQFFGPGTRLTVL.

The chain has TRBV4-2 and TRBJ2-3; TRBD2 is a possible D gene (5 bases). Between the trimmed V and J ends, which lost 3 bases and 4 bases, there was a span of 17 bases. The CDR3 is 16 amino acids. From germline, CDR1 is LGHNA and CDR2 YNFKEQ. The CDR3 spells CASSQETSLLSDTQYF. Here the CDR3 DNA reads TGTGCCAGCAGCCAGGAAACTAGTTTATTGTCAGATACGCAGTATTTT.

Notes on this clone: At one boundary the junction diverges from the germline segment, which might be a read error. This chain joins TRBV11-3 and TRBJ2-1; no reliable D call. The CDR3 has 11 amino acids. Germline V CDR1 and CDR2: SGHNT, YENEEA. The CDR3 region has the DNA TGTGCCAGCAGCCTAGACAATGAGCAGTTCTTC. Translation gives CASSLDNEQFF. The entire variable domain, with the rest obtained from reference TRBV11-3 and TRBJ2-1, is as follows: EAGVVQSPRYKIIEKKQPVAFWCNPISGHNTLYWYLQNLGQGPELLIRYENEEAVDDSQLPKDRFSAERLKGVDSTLKIQPAELGDSAVYLCASSLDNEQFFGPGTRLTVL.